Below, 28 T cell receptor beta chains from the same sample are listed, as sequenced in a study of cytomegalovirus exposure and HLA in healthy donors. It was with 60 Vbeta and 13 Jbeta primers that the PCR ran. The method was immunoSEQ multiplex PCR; TCRdb's version includes in-frame clones alone and lacks a portion of them. The sample consists of 150,000 to 200,000 clones, approximately 81% of them appearing once. The sample comprised PBMCs. The receptor source for this set is a man between 18 and 29 years old in good health and CMV-seronegative.

DNA for the CDR3: TGTGCCAGCAGCTCACCAAAAGCGGCCTCCCAAGAGACCCAGTACTTC. Translation gives CASSSPKAASQETQYF. The chain recombines TRBV5-4 with TRBJ2-5, with a weak D call TRBD2 (5 bases). The germline gives CDR1 SGHNT, CDR2 YYREEE (reference sequence). V shed 3 bases and J shed 1 base, with 16 bases lying between them. The CDR3 consists of 16 residues.

The chain links TRBV5-1 to TRBJ1-6; 9 bases are a match to TRBD1. The CDR3 has 15 residues. The V gene end was trimmed by 1 base and the J gene end by 7 bases; junction bases not matched to a gene: 3. CDR1 and CDR2 from the germline V gene are SGHRS and YFSETQ. Here the CDR3 reads CASSLSGQGNSPLHF. CDR3 bases: TGCGCCAGCAGCTTGTCGGGACAGGGCAATTCACCCCTCCACTTT.

The chain couples TRBV28 to TRBJ1-1; maybe TRBD1 (6 bases). CDR1 and CDR2 from the germline V gene are MDHEN and SYDVKM. V gave up 6 bases and J gave up 4 bases, with 15 bases separating them. The CDR3 contains 14 residues. The CDR3 nucleotides read TGTGCCAGCAGGATTGGGGGGGCGAGCACTGAAGCTTTCTTT. Protein product: CASRIGGASTEAFF.

The rearrangement uses TRBV27 and TRBJ1-5, with D hard to call. The germline V gene encodes CDR1 MNHEY and CDR2 SMNVEV (reference sequence). This CDR3 has 17 residues. The ends were cut back, 4 bases at V and 0 bases at J, with 16 bases in the middle. CDR3 residues: CASSSRGRVNSNQPQHF. DNA for the CDR3: TGTGCCAGCAGTTCGAGAGGCAGAGTCAATAGCAATCAGCCCCAGCATTTT.

This chain uses TRBV4-1 with TRBJ2-7, with a possible D match to TRBD1 (5 bases). This CDR3 is built from 12 residues. With 5 bases removed from V and 6 bases from J, the gap between germline ends came to 11 bases. Germline-derived CDR1 and CDR2 are MGHRA and YSYEKL. The CDR3 spells CASSGVQGEQYF. DNA of the CDR3: TGCGCCAGCAGCGGGGTTCAGGGCGAGCAGTACTTC.

The rearrangement joins TRBV5-5 to TRBJ1-5; D may be TRBD1 (6 bases). CDR1 SGHKS and CDR2 YYEKEE come from the germline V gene (reference sequence). The length of the CDR3 is 14 residues. Trimming removed 4 bases from V and 4 bases from J, with 12 bases in between. CDR3 DNA sequence: TGTGCCAGCAGCCTCGGGACATATAATCAGCCCCAGCATTTT. It is translated as CASSLGTYNQPQHF.

V usage is TRBV9 and J usage is TRBJ1-4, with 8 bases aligning to TRBD1. This CDR3 has 14 amino acids. V dropped 0 bases and J dropped 8; count of bases not matched to a gene: 3. Germline assignment: CDR1 SGDLS and CDR2 YYNGEE. The DNA of the CDR3 is TGTGCCAGCAGCGTAGGGACAGGGACAGAAAAACTGTTTTTT. This encodes CASSVGTGTEKLFF.

The V and J genes are TRBV4-2 and TRBJ2-7; a weak D match, TRBD2 (5 bases). Deletions cut 0 bases from V and 0 bases from J, with 12 bases between. Germline V CDR1 and CDR2: LGHNA, YNFKEQ. This CDR3 region has 16 residues. This CDR3 is CASSQDSGITSYEQYF. The DNA of the CDR3 is TGTGCCAGCAGCCAAGATTCGGGGATTACCTCCTACGAGCAGTACTTC.

CDR3 sequence: CASSLGAGYNEQFF. CDR3 sequence (DNA): TGTGCCAGCAGCTTGGGGGCAGGGTACAATGAGCAGTTCTTC. The chain links TRBV5-6 to TRBJ2-1, with a weak D call TRBD1 (5 bases). Germline V gene data show CDR1 as SGHDT and CDR2 as YYEEEE. The CDR3 totals 14 residues. V shed 0 bases and J shed 4 bases, with 8 bases lying between them.

The V gene is TRBV7-2, the J gene TRBJ2-7; weak D call: TRBD2 (5 bases). CDR3 length equals 14 residues. Per the germline V gene, CDR1 is SGHTA and CDR2 is FQGNSA. Trimming stripped 4 bases from V and 1 base from J, with 11 bases between. The CDR3 protein is CASSYKRGSYEQYF. In nucleotides, the CDR3 is TGTGCCAGCAGCTATAAACGGGGTTCCTACGAGCAGTACTTC.

The chain employs TRBV13 and TRBJ1-2; TRBD1 might be the D (6 bases). Trimming left V 4 bases short and J 7 bases short, with 10 bases between. This CDR3 has 12 residues. Germline V CDR1 and CDR2: PRHDT, FYEKMQ (reference sequence). CDR3 loop: CASSYTGLGYTF. The CDR3 DNA sequence: TGTGCCAGCAGCTATACAGGGCTTGGCTACACCTTC.

The genes are TRBV4-1 and TRBJ2-2, with 8 nucleotides matching TRBD1. From germline, CDR1 is MGHRA and CDR2 YSYEKL. V dropped 5 bases and J dropped 9; count of bases not matched to a gene: 2. This CDR3 has 12 amino acids. The CDR3 here is CASSGQGWELFF. CDR3 DNA sequence: TGCGCCAGCAGCGGACAGGGTTGGGAGCTGTTTTTT.

The V gene is TRBV6-5, the J gene TRBJ2-7; 11 bases align to TRBD2. CDR3 length equals 16 residues. Germline CDR1 MNHEY, CDR2 SVGAGI. Trimming cost V 0 bases and J 4 bases; bases outside gene matches: 5. CDR3 nucleotides: TGTGCCAGCAGTTACTCGTCTAGCGGGAGGCGGTACGAGCAGTACTTC. This codes for CASSYSSSGRRYEQYF.

The chain combines TRBV28 with TRBJ2-4; TRBD1 aligns across 9 bases. V lost 2 bases to trimming and J lost 9 bases; unmatched junction nucleotides: 8. Looked up from germline, CDR1 is MDHEN and CDR2 is SYDVKM. The CDR3 totals 15 residues. The DNA for the CDR3 is TGTGCCAGCAGTTTAAGGGACAGGGTTGAAACCATTCAGTACTTC. Its protein is CASSLRDRVETIQYF.

This chain links TRBV4-3 with TRBJ1-1; a weak D match, TRBD1 (5 bases). This CDR3 region has 13 residues. The V gene lost 0 bases and the J gene lost 8 bases, with 10 bases spanning the gap. From germline, CDR1 is LGHNA and CDR2 YSLEER. CDR3 region: CASSQDHHREAFF. Here the CDR3 DNA reads TGCGCCAGCAGCCAAGATCATCACAGGGAAGCTTTCTTT.

This clone was seen a handful of times. This chain links TRBV5-1 with TRBJ1-3, with D possibly matching TRBD1 (5 bases). The CDR3 totals 17 residues. Germline-derived CDR1 and CDR2 are SGHRS and YFSETQ. Trimming shortened V by 0 bases and J by 0 bases, and 13 bases separated the two germline ends. The CDR3 DNA reads TGCGCCAGCAGCTTGGGGTCAGGGAGGTTCTCTGGAAACACCATATATTTT. This encodes CASSLGSGRFSGNTIYF.

This clone came up once. The rearrangement links TRBV4-1 to TRBJ2-1; 11 nucleotides align to TRBD2. After removal of 0 bases from V and 8 bases from J, the junction contained 9 bases not matched to a gene. CDR1 is MGHRA, CDR2 YSYEKL, per germline. This CDR3 has 17 residues. CDR3 nucleotides: TGCGCCAGCAGCCAAGATCTGGCTAGCGGGGGGAGGGATGAGCAGTTCTTC. Protein sequence: CASSQDLASGGRDEQFF.

To note about this clone: This specimen includes other DNA sequences encoding the same CDR3. The rearrangement uses TRBV9 and TRBJ2-1; D remains ambiguous. Trimming pared 0 bases from V and 2 bases from J, leaving 3 bases between. Per germline, CDR1 SGDLS and CDR2 YYNGEE. CDR3 length equals 13 residues. Here the CDR3 DNA reads TGTGCCAGCAGCGTAGCTCCCTACAATGAGCAGTTCTTC. Its translation is CASSVAPYNEQFF. The complete variable domain, with remaining parts taken from reference TRBV9 and TRBJ2-1, reads DSGVTQTPKHLITATGQRVTLRCSPRSGDLSVYWYQQSLDQGLQFLIQYYNGEERAKGNILERFSAQQFPDLHSELNLSSLELGDSALYFCASSVAPYNEQFFGPGTRLTVL.

The V and J genes are TRBV18 and TRBJ1-4; no definite D call. V lost 4 bases to trimming and J lost 8 bases, with 14 bases between them. The CDR3 sequence is 14 residues long. The germline CDR1 and CDR2 sequences are KGHSH and LQKENI. CDR3: CASSRSLAGEKLFF. The CDR3 DNA reads as TGTGCCAGCTCACGGTCTTTAGCTGGCGAAAAACTGTTTTTT.

The chain couples TRBV5-1 to TRBJ2-7; 8 nucleotides agree with TRBD1. CDR1 and CDR2 from the germline V gene are SGHRS and YFSETQ. This CDR3 is built from 15 residues. The J segment lost 3 bases and the V segment lost 0 bases, leaving 5 bases of the junction unmatched. The CDR3 sequence: CASSLVTGDYYEQYF. The DNA for the CDR3 is TGCGCCAGCAGCTTGGTGACAGGGGATTACTACGAGCAGTACTTC.

The sample holds a few counts of this clone. V and J are TRBV7-5 and TRBJ2-1; the table's D call of TRBD2 was not tested on the DNA. TRBV7-5 is labeled a pseudogene. The CDR3 loop spans 17 amino acids. The CDR3 loop is CVRGGASGRASYNEQFF. CDR3 DNA sequence: TGTGTCAGAGGGGGGGCTAGCGGGAGGGCTTCCTACAATGAGCAGTTCTTC.

The CDR3 here is CASSLVGGGNTEAFF. The CDR3 DNA sequence: TGTGCCAGCAGTTTAGTAGGGGGGGGTAACACTGAAGCTTTCTTT. The gene calls are TRBV27 and TRBJ1-1; a weak D match, TRBD1 (6 bases). This CDR3 comprises 15 residues. Per the germline V gene, CDR1 is MNHEY and CDR2 is SMNVEV (reference sequence). Trimming cost V 2 bases and J 2 bases, with 12 bases left between them.

V and J are TRBV7-9 and TRBJ2-7, with 8 bases lining up with TRBD1. V lost 6 bases to trimming and J lost 6 bases; unmatched junction nucleotides: 4. This CDR3 is 12 amino acids long. Germline V lookup: CDR1 SEHNR, CDR2 FQNEAQ (reference sequence). CDR3 in DNA: TGTGCCAGCAGTTCTACAGGGGGCGAGCAGTACTTC. Protein sequence: CASSSTGGEQYF.

The CDR3 protein is CASSPTGQGGEQYF. CDR3 sequence (DNA): TGCGCCAGCAGCCCCACGGGACAGGGTGGCGAGCAGTACTTC. The rearrangement links TRBV4-3 to TRBJ2-7; 9 bases fit TRBD1. The CDR3 spans 14 residues. With 4 bases clipped from V and 6 bases from J, the junction kept 7 bases outside the gene matches. Germline CDR1 and CDR2: LGHNA and YSLEER.

The J gene is TRBJ2-7, the V gene TRBV6-5; 7 nucleotides line up with TRBD1. The CDR3 is 15 residues long. With V trimmed by 4 bases and J by 4 bases, 10 bases remained unmatched. CDR1 is MNHEY and CDR2 is SVGAGI in the germline V gene. The CDR3 DNA is TGTGCCAGCAGTTCCCTACAGGGGTTCGGGTACGAGCAGTACTTC. Its translation is CASSSLQGFGYEQYF.

The chain employs TRBV7-3 and TRBJ2-1; D is unclear. Germline V gives CDR1 SGHTA, CDR2 FQGTGA. V was clipped by 3 bases and J by 11 bases, with 11 bases between them. The CDR3 spans 12 residues. The CDR3 sequence is CASSFSASKQFF. The CDR3 DNA reads as TGTGCCAGCAGCTTCAGTGCCAGTAAGCAGTTCTTC.

The chain joins TRBV28 to TRBJ2-2; 10 nucleotides align to TRBD1. The germline V gene encodes CDR1 MDHEN and CDR2 SYDVKM. The CDR3 sequence is 15 residues long. V dropped 5 bases and J dropped 5; count of bases not matched to a gene: 5. The CDR3 is CASSPWTGGTGELFF. CDR3 in DNA: TGTGCCAGCAGTCCTTGGACAGGGGGGACCGGGGAGCTGTTTTTT.

V and J are TRBV7-3 and TRBJ1-1, with D unclear. Trimming took 0 bases from V and 0 from J, leaving 2 bases between them. This CDR3 is 13 amino acids long. CDR1 SGHTA and CDR2 FQGTGA come from the germline V gene. The CDR3 nucleotides read TGTGCCAGCAGCTTAACCATGAACACTGAAGCTTTCTTT. It specifies CASSLTMNTEAFF.